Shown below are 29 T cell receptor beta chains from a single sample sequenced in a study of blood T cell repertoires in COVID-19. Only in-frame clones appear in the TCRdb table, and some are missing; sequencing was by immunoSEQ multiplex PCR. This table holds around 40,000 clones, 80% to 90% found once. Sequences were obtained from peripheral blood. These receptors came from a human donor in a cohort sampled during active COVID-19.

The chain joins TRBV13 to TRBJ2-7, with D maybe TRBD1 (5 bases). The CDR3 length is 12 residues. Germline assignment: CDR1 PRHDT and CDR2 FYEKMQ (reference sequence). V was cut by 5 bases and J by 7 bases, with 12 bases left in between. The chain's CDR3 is CASSTQVGEQYF. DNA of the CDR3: TGTGCCAGCAGCACACAGGTGGGAGAGCAGTACTTC.

The CDR3 sequence is CASSLGQVRGEKLFF. The CDR3 region has the DNA TGTGCCAGCAGCTTGGGACAAGTCCGCGGTGAAAAACTGTTTTTT. The chain couples TRBV9 to TRBJ1-4; possibly TRBD1 for D (6 bases). This CDR3 has 15 amino acids. V shed 4 bases and J shed 7 bases, with 17 bases lying between them. Looked up from germline, CDR1 is SGDLS and CDR2 is YYNGEE.

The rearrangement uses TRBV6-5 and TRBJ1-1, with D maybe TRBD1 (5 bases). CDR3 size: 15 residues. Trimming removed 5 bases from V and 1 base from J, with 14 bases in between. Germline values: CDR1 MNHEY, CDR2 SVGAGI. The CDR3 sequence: CASSPSDKGNTEAFF. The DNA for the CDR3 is TGTGCCAGCAGTCCCTCGGACAAAGGGAACACTGAAGCTTTCTTT.

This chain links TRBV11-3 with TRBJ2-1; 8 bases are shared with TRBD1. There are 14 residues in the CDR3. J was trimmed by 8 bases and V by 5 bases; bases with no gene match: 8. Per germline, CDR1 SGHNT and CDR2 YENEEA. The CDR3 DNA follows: TGTGCCAGCAGCCAAAGGGACAGGCAGGATGAGCAGTTCTTC. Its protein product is CASSQRDRQDEQFF.

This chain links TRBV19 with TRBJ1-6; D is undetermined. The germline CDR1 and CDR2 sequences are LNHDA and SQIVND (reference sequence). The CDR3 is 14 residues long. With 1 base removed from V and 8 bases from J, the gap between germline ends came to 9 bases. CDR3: CASSIGGNYSPLHF. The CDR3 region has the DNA TGTGCCAGTAGTATAGGAGGGAACTATTCACCCCTCCACTTT.

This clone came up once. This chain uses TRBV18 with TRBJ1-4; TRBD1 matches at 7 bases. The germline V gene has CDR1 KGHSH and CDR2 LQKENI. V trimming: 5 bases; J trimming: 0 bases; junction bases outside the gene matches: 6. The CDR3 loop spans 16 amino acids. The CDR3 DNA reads TGTGCCAGCTCAACCCTCGACAGGGCAACTAATGAAAAACTGTTTTTT. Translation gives CASSTLDRATNEKLFF.

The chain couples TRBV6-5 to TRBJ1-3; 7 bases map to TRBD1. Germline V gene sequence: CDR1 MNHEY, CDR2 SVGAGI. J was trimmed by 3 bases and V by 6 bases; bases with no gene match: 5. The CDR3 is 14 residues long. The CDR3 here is CASSGTELGNTIYF. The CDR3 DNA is TGTGCCAGCAGCGGGACAGAACTTGGAAACACCATATATTTT.

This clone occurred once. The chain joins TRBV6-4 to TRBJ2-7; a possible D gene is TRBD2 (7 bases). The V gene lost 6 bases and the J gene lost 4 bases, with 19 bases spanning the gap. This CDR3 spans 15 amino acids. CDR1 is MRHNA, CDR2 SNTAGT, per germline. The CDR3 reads CASSPSGGAGYEQYF. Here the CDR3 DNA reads TGTGCCAGCAGCCCGTCGGGGGGCGCCGGGTACGAGCAGTACTTC.

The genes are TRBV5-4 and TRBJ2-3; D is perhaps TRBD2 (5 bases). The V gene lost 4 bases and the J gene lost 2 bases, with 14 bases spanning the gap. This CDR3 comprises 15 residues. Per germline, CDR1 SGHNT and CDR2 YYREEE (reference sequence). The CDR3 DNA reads TGTGCCAGCAGCCCCCTCGACGGGGTCACAGATACGCAGTATTTT. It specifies CASSPLDGVTDTQYF.

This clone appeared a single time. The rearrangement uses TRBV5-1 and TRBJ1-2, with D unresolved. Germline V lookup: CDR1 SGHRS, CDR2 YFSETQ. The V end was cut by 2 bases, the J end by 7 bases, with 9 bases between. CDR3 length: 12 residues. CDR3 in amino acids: CASSLFRRGYTF. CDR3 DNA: TGCGCCAGCAGCTTATTCCGTCGTGGCTACACCTTC.

The CDR3 loop is CASSTGGRGDEKLFF. CDR3 DNA: TGCGCCAGCAGCACCGGAGGGAGGGGAGATGAAAAACTGTTTTTT. The genes are TRBV5-1 and TRBJ1-4; a weak D match, TRBD1 (5 bases). The V gene lost 4 bases and the J gene lost 6 bases, with 16 bases spanning the gap. Germline assignment: CDR1 SGHRS and CDR2 YFSETQ. The CDR3 is 15 amino acids.

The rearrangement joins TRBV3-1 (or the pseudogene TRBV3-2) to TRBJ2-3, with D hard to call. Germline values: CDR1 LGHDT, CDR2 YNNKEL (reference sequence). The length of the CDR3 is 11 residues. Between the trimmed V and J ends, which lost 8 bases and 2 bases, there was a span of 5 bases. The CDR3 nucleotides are TGTGCCAGCTCCCACACAGATACGCAGTATTTT. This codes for CASSHTDTQYF.

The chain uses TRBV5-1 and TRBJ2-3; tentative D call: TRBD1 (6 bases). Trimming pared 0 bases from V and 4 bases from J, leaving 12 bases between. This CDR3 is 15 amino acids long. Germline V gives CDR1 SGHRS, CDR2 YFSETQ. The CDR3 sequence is CASSLEGPGADTQYF. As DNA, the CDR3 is TGCGCCAGCAGCTTGGAGGGTCCAGGGGCAGATACGCAGTATTTT.

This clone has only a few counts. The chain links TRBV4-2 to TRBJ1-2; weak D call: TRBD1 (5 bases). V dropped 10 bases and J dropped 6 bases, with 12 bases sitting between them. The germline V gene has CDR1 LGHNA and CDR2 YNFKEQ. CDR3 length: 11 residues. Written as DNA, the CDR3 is TGTGCCACCCCCACGGGGGATGGCTACACCTTC. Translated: CATPTGDGYTF.

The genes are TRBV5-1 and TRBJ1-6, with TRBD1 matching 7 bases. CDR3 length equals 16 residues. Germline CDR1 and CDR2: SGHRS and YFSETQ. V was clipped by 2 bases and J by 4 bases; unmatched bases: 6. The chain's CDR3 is CASSFGTAGYNSPLHF. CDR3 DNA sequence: TGCGCCAGCAGCTTCGGGACAGCAGGATATAATTCACCCCTCCACTTT.

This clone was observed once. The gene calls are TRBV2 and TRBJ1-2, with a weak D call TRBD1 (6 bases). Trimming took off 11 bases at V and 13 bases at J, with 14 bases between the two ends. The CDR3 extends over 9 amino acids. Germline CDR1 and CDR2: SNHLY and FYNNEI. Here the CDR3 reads CAEQGPGTF. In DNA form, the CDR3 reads TGTGCCGAACAGGGCCCTGGCACCTTC.

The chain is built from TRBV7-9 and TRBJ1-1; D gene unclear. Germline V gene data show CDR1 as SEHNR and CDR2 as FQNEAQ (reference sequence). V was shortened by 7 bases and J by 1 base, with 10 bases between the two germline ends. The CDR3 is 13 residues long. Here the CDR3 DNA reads TGTGCCAGCAAGGTTGGAGGGAACACTGAAGCTTTCTTT. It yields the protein CASKVGGNTEAFF. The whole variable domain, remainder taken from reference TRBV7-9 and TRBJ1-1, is DTGVSQNPRHKITKRGQNVTFRCDPISEHNRLYWYRQTLGQGPEFLTYFQNEAQLEKSRLLSDRFSAERPKGSFSTLEIQRTEQGDSAMYLCASKVGGNTEAFFGQGTRLTVV.

The CDR3 region is CASRPDRGGGELFF. The DNA for the CDR3 is TGTGCCAGCAGACCCGACCGCGGGGGCGGGGAGCTGTTTTTT. The chain carries TRBV4-2 and TRBJ2-2, with 7 nucleotides matching TRBD2. CDR1 is LGHNA and CDR2 is YNFKEQ in the germline V gene. The CDR3 loop spans 14 amino acids. With 6 bases clipped from V and 7 bases from J, the junction kept 8 bases outside the gene matches.

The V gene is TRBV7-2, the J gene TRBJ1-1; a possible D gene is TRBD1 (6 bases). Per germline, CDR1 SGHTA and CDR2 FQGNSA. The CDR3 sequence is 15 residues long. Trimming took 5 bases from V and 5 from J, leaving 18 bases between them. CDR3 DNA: TGTGCCAGCAGCGGCGTAGGGAGGGGGAAGACTGAAGCTTTCTTT. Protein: CASSGVGRGKTEAFF.

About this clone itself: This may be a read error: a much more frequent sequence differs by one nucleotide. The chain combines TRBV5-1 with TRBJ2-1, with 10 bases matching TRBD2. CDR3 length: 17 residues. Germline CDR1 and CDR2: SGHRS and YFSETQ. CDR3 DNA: TGCACCAGCAGCCCGGCGGCTAGCGGGGGCCGTTACAATGAGCAGTTCTTC. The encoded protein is CTSSPAASGGRYNEQFF.

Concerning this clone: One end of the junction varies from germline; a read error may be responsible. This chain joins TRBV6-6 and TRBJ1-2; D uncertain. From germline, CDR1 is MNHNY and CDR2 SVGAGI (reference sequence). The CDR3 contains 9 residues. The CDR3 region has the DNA TGTGCCAGCAGTCCACTGATGAGCTTC. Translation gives CASSPLMSF.

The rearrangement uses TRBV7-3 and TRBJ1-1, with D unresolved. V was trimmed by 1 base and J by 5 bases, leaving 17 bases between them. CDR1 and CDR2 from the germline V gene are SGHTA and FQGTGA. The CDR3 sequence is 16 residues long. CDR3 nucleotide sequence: TGTGCCAGCAGCTTAAGAGGGCAGGCCGTCGCGACTGAAGCTTTCTTT. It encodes CASSLRGQAVATEAFF.

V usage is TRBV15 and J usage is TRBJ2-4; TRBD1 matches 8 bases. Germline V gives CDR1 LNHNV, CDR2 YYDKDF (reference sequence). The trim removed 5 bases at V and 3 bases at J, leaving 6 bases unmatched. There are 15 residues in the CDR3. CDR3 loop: CATSGRTGNKNIQYF. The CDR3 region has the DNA TGTGCCACCAGCGGCCGGACAGGGAACAAAAACATTCAGTACTTC.

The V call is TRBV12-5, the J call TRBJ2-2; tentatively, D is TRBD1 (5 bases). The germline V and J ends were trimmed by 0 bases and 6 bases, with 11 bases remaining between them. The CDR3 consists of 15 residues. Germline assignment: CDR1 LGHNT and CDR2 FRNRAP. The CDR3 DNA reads TGTGCTAGTGGTTTGGTACTAAGGGGCTCCGGGGAGCTGTTTTTT. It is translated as CASGLVLRGSGELFF.

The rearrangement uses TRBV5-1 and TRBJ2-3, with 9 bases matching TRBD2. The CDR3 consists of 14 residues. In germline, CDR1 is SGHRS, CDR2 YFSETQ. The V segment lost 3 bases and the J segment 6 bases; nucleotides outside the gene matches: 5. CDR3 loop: CASSWGGGADTQYF. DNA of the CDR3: TGCGCCAGCAGCTGGGGCGGGGGGGCGGATACGCAGTATTTT.

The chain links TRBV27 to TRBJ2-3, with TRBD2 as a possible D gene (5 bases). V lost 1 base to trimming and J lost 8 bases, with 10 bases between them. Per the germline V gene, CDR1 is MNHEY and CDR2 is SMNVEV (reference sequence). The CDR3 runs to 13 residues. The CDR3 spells CASSLYSGGTQYF. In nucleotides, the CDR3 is TGTGCCAGCAGTTTATACAGCGGTGGTACGCAGTATTTT.

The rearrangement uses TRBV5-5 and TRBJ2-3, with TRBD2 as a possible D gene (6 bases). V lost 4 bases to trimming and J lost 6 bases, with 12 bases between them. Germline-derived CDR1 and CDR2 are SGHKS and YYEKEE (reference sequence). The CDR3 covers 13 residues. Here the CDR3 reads CASSPLLADTQYF. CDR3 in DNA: TGTGCCAGCAGCCCCCTGCTAGCGGATACGCAGTATTTT.

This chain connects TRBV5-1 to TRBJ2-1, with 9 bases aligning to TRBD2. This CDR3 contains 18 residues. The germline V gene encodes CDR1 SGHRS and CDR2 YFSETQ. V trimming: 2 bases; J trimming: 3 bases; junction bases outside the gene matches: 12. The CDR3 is CASSLRAASGAGYNEQFF. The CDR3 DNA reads TGCGCCAGCAGCTTACGTGCGGCTAGCGGGGCCGGCTACAATGAGCAGTTCTTC.

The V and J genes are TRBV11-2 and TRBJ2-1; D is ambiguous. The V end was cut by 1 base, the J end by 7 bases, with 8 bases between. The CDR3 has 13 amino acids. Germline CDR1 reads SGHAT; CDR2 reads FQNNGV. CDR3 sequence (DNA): TGTGCCAGCAGCTTAGTCCCTAGGAATGAGCAGTTCTTC. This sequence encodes CASSLVPRNEQFF.